This T cell receptor beta chain was sequenced in a study of a mutant IDH1 vaccine in newly diagnosed glioma. Germline V gene lookup returns CDR1 SGHAT and CDR2 FQNNGV. This CDR3 has 11 amino acids. V was trimmed by 5 bases and J by 3 bases, leaving 5 bases between them. The method was immunoSEQ multiplex PCR; TCRdb's version includes in-frame clones alone and lacks a portion of them. The sample lists 20,000 to 25,000 clones, approximately 88% occurring once. Time point here: week 47, end of study. Vaccine doses each comprised 300 ug of mutant IDH1 20-mer peptide, with topical imiquimod. This clone was observed a single time. Its antigen is currently unknown.

The genes are TRBV11-2 and TRBJ2-7, with no clear D. The sequence was obtained from a man between 40 and 49 years old with glioma. The input for sequencing was PBMCs, taken from a glioma patient whose treatment included an IDH1 peptide vaccine. This CDR3 is CASSPGYEQYF. The CDR3 nucleotides read TGTGCCAGCAGCCCCGGCTACGAGCAGTACTTC.